Listed below are T cell receptor beta chains from one sample, sequenced in a study of lymphopenia after photon versus proton radiotherapy. Here immunoSEQ multiplex PCR was the method, and the copy in TCRdb shows in-frame clones only, minus some. Among around 150,000 clones listed, about nine tenths were seen once. The source was peripheral blood, collected from a patient treated with photon-based radiotherapy. The receptors shown here come from a man over 45 with gastric cancer. CDR3s include the opening cysteine and the closing phenylalanine or tryptophan. D genes are given only for firm matches. Size tells how often a clone was seen (once, few, many) or the class of an expanded clone, and some rows leave it out.

v_gene	abundance	j_gene	d_gene	CDR3nt	CDR3aa
TRBV25-1	-	TRBJ2-7	-	TGTGCCAGAACTCCGGGACAACTATCCTACGAGCAGTACTTC	CARTPGQLSYEQYF
TRBV18	few	TRBJ2-2	TRBD2	TGTGCCAGCTCACCAAGGACTAGTTGGAACACCGGGGAGCTGTTTTTT	CASSPRTSWNTGELFF
TRBV6-1	-	TRBJ1-2	-	TGTGCCAGCAGTGAAGCCCCGAAGGGCGCTGGCTACACCTTC	CASSEAPKGAGYTF
TRBV5-1	-	TRBJ2-1	TRBD2	TGCGCCAGCAGCTTGGAGGGGACTAGCAGCAATGAGCAGTTCTTC	CASSLEGTSSNEQFF
TRBV30	-	TRBJ2-7	TRBD1	TGTGCCTGGAGTGTGACAGGGGGCCCCTACGAGCAGTACTTC	CAWSVTGGPYEQYF
TRBV28	-	TRBJ2-7	TRBD1	TGTGCCAGCAGCCCCACCGGGACAGGCTCCTACGAGCAGTACTTC	CASSPTGTGSYEQYF
TRBV6-5	-	TRBJ2-1	-	TGTGCCAGCAGTTACCTACCAGGGGGAGGCGCTGAGCAGTTCTTC	CASSYLPGGGAEQFF
TRBV5-4	once	TRBJ2-2	TRBD1	TGTGCCAGCACCTCAGGACAGGGAGTAACCGGGGAGCTGTTTTTT	CASTSGQGVTGELFF
TRBV7-2	-	TRBJ2-1	TRBD2	TGTGCCAGCAGCTTACGGGCCGCGGGGGGGTACAATGAGCAGTTCTTC	CASSLRAAGGYNEQFF
TRBV6-7	-	TRBJ1-1	-	TGTGCCAGCAGTTACCCTCTGGGCCTCACTAACACTGAAGCTTTCTTT	CASSYPLGLTNTEAFF
TRBV7-9	-	TRBJ1-1	-	TGTGCCAGCAGCGGCAGGGATCGCACTGAAGCTTTCTTT	CASSGRDRTEAFF
TRBV7-9	-	TRBJ2-1	-	TGTGCCAGCAGCTTAGATGTGGATCGGGAGCGGTTCTTC	CASSLDVDRERFF
TRBV6-5	-	TRBJ2-7	-	TGTGCCAGCAGGTCGACAGACCGGTTGGGCGAGCAGTACTTC	CASRSTDRLGEQYF
TRBV18	once	TRBJ2-7	TRBD1	TGTGCCAGCTCCATGGGACAGGGGCTCCACGAGCAGTACTTC	CASSMGQGLHEQYF
TRBV19	-	TRBJ1-2	TRBD1	TGTGCCAGTAACCCCCTGGCCGGACAGGCCTATGGCTACACCTTC	CASNPLAGQAYGYTF
TRBV2	-	TRBJ2-7	TRBD2	TGTGCCAGCAGACTAGCGGGAAACATCTACGAGCAGTACTTC	CASRLAGNIYEQYF
TRBV6-6	-	TRBJ2-7	TRBD2	TGTGCCAGCAGCTATGGACTAGCGGGAGGGCAGTACTTC	CASSYGLAGGQYF
TRBV28	-	TRBJ1-2	TRBD1	TGTGCCAGCAGTTCCCGGGACAGGGACTGGGATGGCTACACCTTC	CASSSRDRDWDGYTF
TRBV28	-	TRBJ1-1	-	TGTGCCAGCAGTTCTTCCAGGGGTTCTATGGGCACTGAAGCTTTCTTT	CASSSSRGSMGTEAFF
TRBV5-4	-	TRBJ2-1	TRBD1	TGTGCCAGCAGCCGCCCGGGACAGGGCGGTTCCAATGAGCAGTTCTTC	CASSRPGQGGSNEQFF
TRBV7-9	-	TRBJ1-1	TRBD1	TGTGCCAGCAGCTTAACTACAGGGGCCACTGAAGCTTTCTTT	CASSLTTGATEAFF
TRBV25-1	once	TRBJ2-1	TRBD1	TGTGCCAGCACCCGCGGGACAGGGAACGGGAATGAGCAGTTCTTC	CASTRGTGNGNEQFF
TRBV28	-	TRBJ2-7	TRBD1	TGTGCCAGCAGCCAAACGACAGGGGGTAAAAGGGAGCAGTACTTC	CASSQTTGGKREQYF
TRBV2	-	TRBJ2-3	-	TGTGCCAGCAGTGAATCGGTGGGGTCTTGGAGAACAGATACGCAGTATTTT	CASSESVGSWRTDTQYF
TRBV11-3	-	TRBJ2-7	-	TGTGCCAGCAGCTCGATTTACGGGGCCAACGAGCAGTACTTC	CASSSIYGANEQYF
TRBV12-5	many	TRBJ2-7	TRBD1	TGTGCTAGTGCAGGGGGCTACGAGCAGTACTTC	CASAGGYEQYF
TRBV7-2	-	TRBJ2-2	TRBD1	TGTGCCAGCAACCACAGGGGCAAAGATCAAATTAACACCGGGGAGCTGTTTTTT	CASNHRGKDQINTGELFF
TRBV5-1	-	TRBJ1-2	TRBD1	TGCGCCAGCAGCTTGGGGACAGGGTTCGATGGCTACACCTTC	CASSLGTGFDGYTF
TRBV7-2	-	TRBJ2-2	TRBD1	TGTGCCAGCAGCCGACAGGGTACGGTCGGGGAGCTGTTTTTT	CASSRQGTVGELFF
TRBV28	-	TRBJ1-2	TRBD1	TGTGCCAGCAGTGCACCGGGACAGGGCTATGGCTACACCTTC	CASSAPGQGYGYTF
TRBV4-1	-	TRBJ2-7	TRBD2	TGCCCCCGGGGGGAAATGTGCGAGCAGTACTTC	CPRGEMCEQYF
TRBV6-1	-	TRBJ2-5	-	TGTGCCAGCAGTGAAGGGAGGAAACAAGTTGTAAAAGAGACCCAGTACTTC	CASSEGRKQVVKETQYF
TRBV7-8	-	TRBJ2-1	-	TGTGCCAGCAGCCTCATGGGAGCTCAGAACCTTTTCTACAATGAGCAGTTCTTC	CASSLMGAQNLFYNEQFF
TRBV18	-	TRBJ1-1	TRBD1	TGTGCCAGCTCACCAGCGAACAGGGGGAACACTGAAGCTTTCTTT	CASSPANRGNTEAFF
TRBV30	-	TRBJ1-5	-	TGTGCCTGGAGCGGACAGAGCCTAAATCAGCCCCAGCATTTT	CAWSGQSLNQPQHF
TRBV15	-	TRBJ2-7	TRBD1	TGTGCCACCCGGGACAGGGGGTTCTACGAGCAGTACTTC	CATRDRGFYEQYF
TRBV27	-	TRBJ2-2	-	TGTGCCAGCAGTTTATACGGGCAGGGGAACACCGGGGAGCTGTTTTTT	CASSLYGQGNTGELFF